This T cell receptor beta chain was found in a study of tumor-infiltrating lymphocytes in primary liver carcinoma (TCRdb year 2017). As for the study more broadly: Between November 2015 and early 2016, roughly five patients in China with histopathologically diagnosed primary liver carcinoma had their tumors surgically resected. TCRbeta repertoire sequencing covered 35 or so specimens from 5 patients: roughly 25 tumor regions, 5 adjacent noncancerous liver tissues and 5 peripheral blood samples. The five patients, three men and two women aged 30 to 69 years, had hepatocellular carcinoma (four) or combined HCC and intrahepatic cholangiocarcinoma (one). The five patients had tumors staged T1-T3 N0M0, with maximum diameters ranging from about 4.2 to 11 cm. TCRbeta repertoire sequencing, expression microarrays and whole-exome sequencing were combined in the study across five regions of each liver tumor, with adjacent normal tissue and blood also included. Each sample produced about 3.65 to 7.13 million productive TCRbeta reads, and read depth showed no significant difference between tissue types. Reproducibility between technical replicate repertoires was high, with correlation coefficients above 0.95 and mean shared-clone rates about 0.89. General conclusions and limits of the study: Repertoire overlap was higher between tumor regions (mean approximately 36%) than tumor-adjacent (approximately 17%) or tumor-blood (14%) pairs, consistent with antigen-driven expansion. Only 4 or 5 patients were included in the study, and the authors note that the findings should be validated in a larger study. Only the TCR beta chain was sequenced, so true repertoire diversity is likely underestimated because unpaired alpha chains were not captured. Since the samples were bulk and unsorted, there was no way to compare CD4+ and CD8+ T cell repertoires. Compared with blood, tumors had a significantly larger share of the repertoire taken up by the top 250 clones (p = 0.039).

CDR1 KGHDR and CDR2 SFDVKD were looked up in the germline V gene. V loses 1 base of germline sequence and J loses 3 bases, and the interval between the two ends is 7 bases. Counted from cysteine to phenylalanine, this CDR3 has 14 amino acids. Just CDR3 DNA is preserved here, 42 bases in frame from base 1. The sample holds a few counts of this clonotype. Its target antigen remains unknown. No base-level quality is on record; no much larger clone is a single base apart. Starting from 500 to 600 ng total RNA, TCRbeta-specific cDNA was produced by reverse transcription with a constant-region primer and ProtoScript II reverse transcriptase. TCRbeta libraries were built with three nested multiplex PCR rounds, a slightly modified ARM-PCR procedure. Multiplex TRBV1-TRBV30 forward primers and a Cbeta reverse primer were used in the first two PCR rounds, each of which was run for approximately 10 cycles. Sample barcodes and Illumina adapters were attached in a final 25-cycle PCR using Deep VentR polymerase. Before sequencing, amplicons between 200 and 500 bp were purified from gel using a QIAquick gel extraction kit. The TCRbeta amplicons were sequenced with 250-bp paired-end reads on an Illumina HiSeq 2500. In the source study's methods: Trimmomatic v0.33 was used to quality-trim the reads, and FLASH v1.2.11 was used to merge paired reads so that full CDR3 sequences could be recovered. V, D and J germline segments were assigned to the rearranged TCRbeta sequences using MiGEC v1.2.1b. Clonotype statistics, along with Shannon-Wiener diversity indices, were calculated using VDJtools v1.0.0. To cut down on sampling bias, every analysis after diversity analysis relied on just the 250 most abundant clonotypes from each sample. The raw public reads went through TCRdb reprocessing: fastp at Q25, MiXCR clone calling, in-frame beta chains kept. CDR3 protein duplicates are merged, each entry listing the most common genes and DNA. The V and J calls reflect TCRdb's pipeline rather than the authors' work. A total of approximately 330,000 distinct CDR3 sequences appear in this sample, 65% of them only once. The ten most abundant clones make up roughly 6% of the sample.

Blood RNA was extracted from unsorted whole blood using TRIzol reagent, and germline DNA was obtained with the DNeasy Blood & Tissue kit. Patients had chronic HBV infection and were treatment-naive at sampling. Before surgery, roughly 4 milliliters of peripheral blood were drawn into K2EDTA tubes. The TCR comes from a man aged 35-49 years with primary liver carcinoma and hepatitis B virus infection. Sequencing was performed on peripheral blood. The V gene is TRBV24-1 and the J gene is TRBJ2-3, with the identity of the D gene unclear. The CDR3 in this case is CATSDLHPTDTQYF. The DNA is TGTGCCACCAGTGATTTACACCCAACAGATACGCAGTATTTT.